This T cell receptor (beta chain) was identified during a study of shared clonotypes between healthy human individuals. About the study: The study used three CD4 naive, three CD4 memory, two CD8 naive and one CD8 memory plate per donor.

Assay used: immunoSEQ multiplex PCR; TCRdb lists only in-frame clones, some missing. The sample includes about 2.4 million clones, around 90% of them seen just once. Study conclusions and caveats: The authors sampled blood alone, and tissue repertoires likely differ. Several donors held about 5.1% of naive CD4 clonotypes in common. Non-shared clonotypes displayed generation probabilities falling below those of clonotypes present in all four donors.

As for this clone: Its antigen is unidentified.

Material for sequencing was naive CD4+ T cells sorted from blood. The subset: CD45RA+ positively selected. This sequence originates from a man between 18 and 35 years old in good health.

The CDR3 DNA reads TGTGCCAGCAGTCGGGACAACTTCTACGAGCAGTACTTC. This codes for CASSRDNFYEQYF. V is TRBV6-6 and J is TRBJ2-7; possible D gene TRBD1, 6 bases. The germline V gene has CDR1 MNHNY and CDR2 SVGAGI (reference sequence). The V end was cut by 5 bases, the J end by 3 bases, with 11 bases between. This CDR3 is built from 13 residues.